These T cell receptor beta chains were read from a single sample in a study of somatic mutations in cytotoxic T cells in rheumatoid arthritis. Generated by immunoSEQ multiplex PCR, the TCRdb table keeps only in-frame clones and is missing some. The sample lists roughly 30,000 clones, approximately 86% occurring once. Sequencing was carried out using CD8+ T cells sorted from blood. These receptor sequences come from an adult with rheumatoid arthritis. Each CDR3 is given with its conserved first and last residue. The D gene is left open where the match is weak. The size entry is marked missing in some rows and otherwise reads once, few, many or a size class.

d_call,j_call,clone_size,v_call,cdr3_aa,cdr3_nt
.,TRBJ2-7,.,TRBV11-2,CASSFSLTYEQYF,TGTGCCAGCAGCTTCAGCCTGACCTACGAGCAGTACTTC
.,TRBJ1-2,few,TRBV11-2,CASSLLGGYTF,TGTGCCAGCAGCTTACTGGGTGGCTACACCTTC
.,TRBJ1-1,.,TRBV5-1,CASSLKTGFTEAFF,TGCGCCAGCAGCTTGAAAACGGGGTTCACTGAAGCTTTCTTT
.,TRBJ2-7,once,TRBV5-5,CASSLASAFPPYEQYF,TGTGCCAGCAGCTTGGCCTCGGCATTCCCGCCCTACGAGCAGTACTTC
.,TRBJ2-2,.,TRBV7-6,CASSSPKWELAGLGTGELFF,TGTGCCAGCAGCTCCCCTAAGTGGGAGCTGGCTGGATTGGGCACCGGGGAGCTGTTTTTT
TRBD2,TRBJ2-3,.,TRBV9,CASSASGLVTDTQYF,TGTGCCAGCAGCGCCTCGGGACTAGTCACAGATACGCAGTATTTT
.,TRBJ2-7,.,TRBV4-3,CASSQNQGYEQYF,TGCGCCAGCAGCCAAAACCAGGGCTACGAGCAGTACTTC
.,TRBJ1-1,.,TRBV7-9,CASSSPGYRDTEAFF,TGTGCCAGCAGCTCTCCGGGATACCGCGACACTGAAGCTTTCTTT
.,TRBJ2-7,.,TRBV29-1,CSVVSGVDSYEQYF,TGCAGCGTTGTTTCGGGAGTAGACTCCTACGAGCAGTACTTC
.,TRBJ1-5,.,TRBV5-5,CASSLAVYDQPQHF,TGTGCCAGCAGCTTGGCCGTTTATGATCAGCCCCAGCATTTT
.,TRBJ1-5,once,TRBV6-1,CASSEARAWQIYSNQPQHF,TGTGCCAGCAGTGAAGCGCGGGCTTGGCAGATTTATAGCAATCAGCCCCAGCATTTT
.,TRBJ1-3,.,TRBV9,CASSLYSSGNTIYF,TGTGCCAGCAGCTTATACAGCTCTGGAAACACCATATATTTT
.,TRBJ1-4,.,TRBV19,CASSPGPPNEKLFF,TGTGCCAGTAGCCCGGGTCCCCCGAATGAAAAACTGTTTTTT
.,TRBJ1-4,few,TRBV27,CASSFVGGAGLGEKLFF,TGTGCCAGCAGTTTTGTGGGGGGGGCTGGCTTGGGTGAAAAACTGTTTTTT
.,TRBJ1-2,.,TRBV7-2,CASSSTGLHGYTF,TGTGCCAGCAGCTCCACAGGGTTGCATGGCTACACCTTC
.,TRBJ2-7,.,TRBV4-2,CASSQDWYEQYF,TGTGCCAGCAGCCAAGATTGGTACGAGCAGTACTTC
TRBD1,TRBJ1-5,.,TRBV5-8,CASSVRDRVANQPQHF,TGTGCCAGCAGCGTACGTGACAGGGTAGCCAATCAGCCCCAGCATTTT
.,TRBJ2-1,.,TRBV27,CASSLTRSYNEQFF,TGTGCCAGCAGTTTAACCAGGTCCTACAATGAGCAGTTCTTC
TRBD2,TRBJ2-5,.,TRBV5-1,CASSLGASGVEETQYF,TGCGCCAGCAGCCTGGGGGCTAGCGGGGTTGAAGAGACCCAGTACTTC
.,TRBJ2-7,.,TRBV5-5,CASSIGSYEQYF,TGTGCCAGCAGCATCGGGTCCTACGAGCAGTACTTC
.,TRBJ1-1,.,TRBV5-1,CASSFKGFSATEAFF,TGCGCCAGCAGCTTCAAAGGGTTCTCCGCCACTGAAGCTTTCTTT
.,TRBJ2-7,once,TRBV4-1,CASSQALVSYEQYF,TGCGCCAGCAGCCAAGCGTTAGTGAGCTACGAGCAGTACTTC
TRBD1,TRBJ2-7,.,TRBV15,CATSREDRTYEQYF,TGTGCCACCAGCAGAGAGGACAGGACCTACGAGCAGTACTTC
.,TRBJ2-4,.,TRBV5-1,CASSLHEAKNIQYF,TGCGCCAGCAGCCTCCACGAAGCCAAAAACATTCAGTACTTC
.,TRBJ1-5,.,TRBV4-1,CASSQERGRVNQPQHF,TGCGCCAGCAGCCAAGAACGGGGGAGGGTCAATCAGCCCCAGCATTTT
.,TRBJ1-5,.,TRBV10-3,CAISELDRRYSNQPQHF,TGTGCCATCAGTGAGCTCGACAGGAGATATAGCAATCAGCCCCAGCATTTT
TRBD1,TRBJ2-5,.,TRBV10-3,CAIATGGQETQYF,TGTGCCATTGCGACAGGGGGCCAAGAGACCCAGTACTTC
.,TRBJ1-4,.,TRBV19,CASRSSGASGEKLFF,TGTGCCAGTAGGTCCTCCGGGGCCAGCGGCGAAAAACTGTTTTTT
.,TRBJ1-3,once,TRBV7-9,CASSLGGTFNPGNTIYF,TGTGCCAGCAGCTTAGGGGGGACATTCAACCCTGGAAACACCATATATTTT
TRBD1,TRBJ2-7,.,TRBV7-8,CASSSWDRGSYEQYF,TGTGCCAGCAGCTCCTGGGACAGGGGCTCCTACGAGCAGTACTTC
TRBD1,TRBJ1-2,.,TRBV7-9,CASSSLDRAENGYTF,TGTGCCAGCAGCTCATTGGACAGGGCGGAGAATGGCTACACCTTC
.,TRBJ1-1,.,TRBV27,CASRLAGVGTEAFF,TGTGCCAGCAGATTGGCCGGGGTAGGCACTGAAGCTTTCTTT
TRBD1,TRBJ2-7,.,TRBV27,CASSSGQVSYEQYF,TGTGCCAGCTCCTCCGGACAGGTTTCCTACGAGCAGTACTTC
.,TRBJ1-5,.,TRBV7-8,CASSLSEGEPQHF,TGTGCCAGCAGCTTAAGCGAGGGGGAGCCCCAGCATTTT
.,TRBJ2-7,.,TRBV7-9,CASSSPTDWGLYEQYF,TGTGCCAGCAGCTCCCCGACCGACTGGGGCCTATACGAGCAGTACTTC
.,TRBJ1-2,.,TRBV5-6,CASSQGKNYGYTF,TGTGCCAGCAGCCAGGGGAAAAACTATGGCTACACCTTC
.,TRBJ2-1,.,TRBV7-3,CASSSMGFDNEQFF,TGTGCCAGCAGCTCGATGGGATTTGACAATGAGCAGTTCTTC
TRBD2,TRBJ2-3,.,TRBV7-9,CASSSGTSGSLDTQYF,TGTGCCAGCAGCTCCGGGACTAGCGGGAGTCTAGATACGCAGTATTTT
TRBD1,TRBJ2-6,.,TRBV27,CASSSVRMTGAGANVLTF,TGTGCCAGCAGTTCCGTAAGGATGACAGGGGCTGGGGCCAACGTCCTGACTTTC
.,TRBJ1-2,.,TRBV4-2,CASSQEQWQMNYGYTF,TGTGCCAGCAGCCAAGAACAATGGCAGATGAACTATGGCTACACCTTC
TRBD2,TRBJ2-1,few,TRBV27,CASSIRRSGIYNEQFF,TGTGCCAGCAGTATAAGGCGTAGCGGGATCTACAATGAGCAGTTCTTC
.,TRBJ1-4,.,TRBV6-5,CASSYSEWEGGEKLFF,TGTGCCAGCAGTTACTCGGAGTGGGAAGGGGGTGAAAAACTGTTTTTT
.,TRBJ1-5,.,TRBV6-1,CASSFHRGEPQHF,TGTGCCAGCAGCTTCCACCGGGGGGAGCCCCAGCATTTT
TRBD2,TRBJ2-7,.,TRBV2,CASSEMGGVHEQYF,TGTGCCAGCAGTGAAATGGGGGGGGTTCACGAGCAGTACTTC
.,TRBJ2-7,.,TRBV6-6,CASSVSGGYEQYF,TGTGCCAGCTCAGTTAGCGGCGGTTACGAGCAGTACTTC